Below, 15 T cell receptor beta chains from the same sample are listed, as sequenced in a study of blood T cell repertoires in COVID-19. TCRdb's copy holds only in-frame clones and misses some; the assay was immunoSEQ multiplex PCR. The table has approximately 150,000 clones, 81% seen once. The sample was peripheral blood. All receptors come from a man aged 55 to 70 with active or convalescent COVID-19.

The chain uses TRBV7-8 and TRBJ2-1; TRBD2 is a possible D gene (5 bases). This CDR3 comprises 15 residues. CDR1 is SGHVS and CDR2 is FQNEAQ in the germline V gene. Trimming left V 0 bases short and J 6 bases short, with 12 bases between. The CDR3 is CASSLAEGPFNEQFF. In nucleotides, the CDR3 is TGTGCCAGCAGCTTAGCAGAGGGCCCCTTCAATGAGCAGTTCTTC.

This clone has just one count. The rearrangement joins TRBV11-1 to TRBJ1-1; 12 bases line up with TRBD1. The CDR3 is 16 amino acids. Germline trimming cut 6 bases from V and 3 bases from J; bases unmatched to any gene: 8. Germline-derived CDR1 and CDR2 are SGHAT and FQDESV (reference sequence). CDR3 amino acids: CASSSGTGGKDTEAFF. The CDR3 nucleotides read TGTGCCAGCAGTTCCGGGACAGGGGGCAAGGACACTGAAGCTTTCTTT.

This chain connects TRBV5-6 to TRBJ1-6; 8 nucleotides align to TRBD1. The V and J ends lost 1 base and 6 bases, in that order; junction bases with no gene match: 3. CDR1 SGHDT and CDR2 YYEEEE come from the germline V gene. The CDR3 sequence is 15 residues long. CDR3 coding DNA: TGTGCCAGCAGCTTGCAGGGGGCGGCTAATTCACCCCTCCACTTT. Translated, it gives CASSLQGAANSPLHF.

This clone was seen a single time. V gene TRBV27 combines with J gene TRBJ1-3; TRBD1 matches 10 bases. J gave up 2 bases and V 6 bases, and 1 base lay outside the gene matches. The CDR3 loop spans 14 amino acids. CDR1 and CDR2 (germline): MNHEY, SMNVEV (reference sequence). In DNA form, the CDR3 reads TGTGCCAGCAGGGGGACAGGGGCTGGAAACACCATATATTTT. Its protein is CASRGTGAGNTIYF.

The sample holds a few counts of this clone. V is TRBV5-1 and J is TRBJ2-3; a weak D match, TRBD2 (6 bases). Germline values: CDR1 SGHRS, CDR2 YFSETQ. This CDR3 comprises 15 residues. The V end was cut by 2 bases, the J end by 4 bases, with 14 bases between. In DNA form, the CDR3 reads TGCGCCAGCAGCTTTCGTGGGGGGTCCGCAGATACGCAGTATTTT. It yields the protein CASSFRGGSADTQYF.

This clone was recorded at least ten times. V is TRBV5-3 and J is TRBJ1-5, with TRBD1 as a possible D gene (5 bases). TRBV5-3 has ORF status, its function being uncertain. There are 12 residues in the CDR3. Trimming removed 9 bases at V and 3 bases at J, with 10 bases between. The DNA for the CDR3 is TGTGCCACACAGGTGATCAATCAGCCCCAGCATTTT. It is translated as CATQVINQPQHF.

The sample holds one count of this clone. The chain joins TRBV5-1 to TRBJ1-1; D possibly corresponds to TRBD1 (5 bases). Germline values: CDR1 SGHRS, CDR2 YFSETQ. There are 14 residues in the CDR3. Trimming took off 4 bases at V and 2 bases at J, with 12 bases between the two ends. The CDR3 sequence: CASSTSGGNTEAFF. The CDR3 bases are TGCGCCAGCAGCACTTCCGGGGGTAACACTGAAGCTTTCTTT.

The chain joins TRBV5-5 to TRBJ2-7; 8 bases align to TRBD1. Germline CDR1 SGHKS, CDR2 YYEKEE (reference sequence). Trimming took 6 bases from V and 3 from J; bases not matched to a gene: 11. The CDR3 runs 15 residues. DNA of the CDR3: TGTGCCAGCACCTCCAATCCAACAGGGGGCTACGAGCAGTACTTC. It specifies CASTSNPTGGYEQYF.

This sequence joins TRBV4-2 and TRBJ2-3, with D tentatively TRBD2 (5 bases). The ends were cut back, 4 bases at V and 3 bases at J, with 17 bases in the middle. Germline assignment: CDR1 LGHNA and CDR2 YNFKEQ. The CDR3 consists of 16 residues. DNA of the CDR3: TGTGCCAGCAGCCCCCGGGCGGGCCAGACTACAGATACGCAGTATTTT. This sequence encodes CASSPRAGQTTDTQYF.

The rearrangement uses TRBV11-3 and TRBJ2-2, with 9 bases aligning to TRBD2. The CDR3 runs to 17 residues. Per germline, CDR1 SGHNT and CDR2 YENEEA. The ends lost 0 bases at V and 6 bases at J; junction bases unmatched: 8. The CDR3 spells CASSLDLSGGSPGELFF. DNA of the CDR3: TGTGCCAGCAGCTTAGATCTTAGCGGGGGTTCCCCCGGGGAGCTGTTTTTT.

V usage is TRBV2 and J usage is TRBJ2-1; D is possibly TRBD2 (5 bases). The V end lost 8 bases, the J end lost 9 bases, and 11 bases lay between the germline ends. CDR1 and CDR2 (germline): SNHLY, FYNNEI. The CDR3 spans 11 residues. The CDR3 DNA reads TGTGCCAGCTTGACTCGGGGTGAGCAGTTCTTC. Protein product: CASLTRGEQFF.

The rearrangement links TRBV29-1 to TRBJ2-7; the match to TRBD1 covers 9 bases. V was pared by 7 bases and J by 7 bases, with 11 bases of the junction left unmatched. This CDR3 is built from 13 residues. Germline CDR1 and CDR2: SQVTM and ANQGSEA. CDR3 nucleotide sequence: TGCAGCGCGAGGGGGACAGGGATTGGGGAGCAGTACTTC. It specifies CSARGTGIGEQYF.

The chain has TRBV7-9 and TRBJ2-7; 7 positions agree with TRBD1. The CDR3 sequence is 17 residues long. Trimming at V came to 7 bases and at J to 5 bases, leaving 20 bases not matched to a gene. Per the germline V gene, CDR1 is SEHNR and CDR2 is FQNEAQ (reference sequence). CDR3 residues: CASTLGLSEGAGHEQYF. For the CDR3, the DNA is TGTGCCAGCACCCTAGGCCTCTCCGAGGGGGCGGGCCACGAGCAGTACTTC. The entire variable domain, with the rest obtained from reference TRBV7-9 and TRBJ2-7, is as follows: DTGVSQNPRHKITKRGQNVTFRCDPISEHNRLYWYRQTLGQGPEFLTYFQNEAQLEKSRLLSDRFSAERPKGSFSTLEIQRTEQGDSAMYLCASTLGLSEGAGHEQYFGPGTRLTVT.

The CDR3 DNA reads as TGTGCCAGTACCGACGGACAGGGGGCGTTAGAGACCCAGTACTTC. This sequence encodes CASTDGQGALETQYF. The rearrangement uses TRBV19 and TRBJ2-5, with TRBD1 matching 11 bases. V gave up 7 bases and J gave up 4 bases; unmatched junction bases: 8. CDR1 and CDR2 (germline): LNHDA, SQIVND (reference sequence). The CDR3 totals 15 residues. The complete variable domain, with remaining parts taken from reference TRBV19 and TRBJ2-5, reads DGGITQSPKYLFRKEGQNVTLSCEQNLNHDAMYWYRQDPGQGLRLIYYSQIVNDFQKGDIAEGYSVSREKKESFPLTVTSAQKNPTAFYLCASTDGQGALETQYFGPGTRLLVL.

The rearrangement uses TRBV18 and TRBJ2-1, with TRBD2 matching 8 bases. The germline V gene has CDR1 KGHSH and CDR2 LQKENI. Trimming removed 4 bases from V and 6 bases from J; junction bases left unmatched: 8. The CDR3 has 15 residues. DNA of the CDR3: TGTGCCAGCTCACTTTGGGCGGGACTAGTCAATGAGCAGTTCTTC. It yields the protein CASSLWAGLVNEQFF.